Reported below is one TCR beta chain. This specimen belongs to a study of radiotherapy plus CTLA-4 blockade in lung cancer. Some clones are missing from TCRdb's copy, which holds only in-frame ones; the method was immunoSEQ multiplex PCR. The sample has about 1,600 clones, 88% seen once; the top ten hold nearly 5.5%. V was pared by 10 bases and J by 6 bases, with 15 bases of the junction left unmatched. CDR3 length: 16 residues. CDR1 is MNHNY and CDR2 is SVGAGI in the germline V gene (reference sequence). Specimen: tumor tissue, collected from a patient treated with radiotherapy plus ipilimumab. The receptor comes from a human donor with non-small cell lung cancer who had a complete response to radiotherapy plus ipilimumab. The rearrangement uses TRBV6-6 and TRBJ1-6; 7 nucleotides line up with TRBD1. CDR3 coding DNA: TGTGCCACCCTAACAGCCGGACAGGCCGTTAATTCACCCCTCCACTTT. Protein product: CATLTAGQAVNSPLHF.